This T cell receptor (beta chain) was captured in a study of T cells in Graves' hyperthyroidism and ophthalmopathy (dated by TCRdb to between 2018 and 2021). Regarding the study in general: Peripheral blood samples were taken at initial diagnosis, before any treatment was given. The roughly 90 discovery patients were divided at random into training and test sets in a 7:3 ratio. Thyroid tissue and blood T-cell repertoires from several Graves' hyperthyroidism patients were also compared in the study. Following sampling, methimazole starting at 30 mg daily was given to hyperthyroidism patients, and high-dose intravenous methylprednisolone was given to ophthalmopathy patients. TCR V-J signatures able to tell the groups apart were searched for in a discovery cohort of 95 to 100 patients, of whom over 40 had Graves' ophthalmopathy and more than 55 had stable Graves' hyperthyroidism. The paper describes TCR Vbeta CDR3 sequencing of about 140 peripheral blood samples, made up of fewer than 50 ophthalmopathy patients, some 80 hyperthyroidism patients and about 17 progressor patients. Prospective prediction of ophthalmopathy was tested in an independent validation cohort consisting of some 19 hyperthyroidism patients and about 17 patients who later progressed to ophthalmopathy. On the study overall, not on this receptor specifically: Most expanded thyroid clonotypes (frequency above 0.001) were also found in blood, which suggests that blood repertoires may mirror thyroid immune responses. Sample size was not statistically predetermined, and investigators were not blinded to group allocation. In validation, the model predicted progression to ophthalmopathy with around 71% sensitivity and about 73% specificity, a median of 6.5 months before onset. A model built on a 13 V-J signature distinguished ophthalmopathy from stable hyperthyroidism, reaching around 88% sensitivity and around 81% specificity in cross-validation and 80%/75% in testing.

Via the germline V gene, CDR1 is SNHLY and CDR2 FYNNEI. Taken from cysteine to phenylalanine, the CDR3 has 18 residues. The CDR3 DNA has 54 bases and is translated from base 1. Unmatched junction bases come to 12, with V trimmed by 6 bases and J by 2 bases. As to this clonotype: This clone's antigen is unknown. The record has no base qualities; no much larger clone is one base away.

The TCR beta CDR3 regions were amplified from the RNA transcripts. The first round of RT-PCR for the TCR CDR3 was performed with the HTBI primer set and the Qiagen OneStep RT-PCR kit. A second multiplex PCR round built the libraries, followed by size selection and purification. Paired-end sequencing of the libraries was performed with 100 bp reads on an Illumina HiSeq2000. As for the original processing: SOAPnuke was used to process the raw data, removing reads that contained adapters or uncalled bases, had a mean Phred below 15, or lacked an exact match to the constant primer or identifier. COPE v1.2.5 was used to merge the high-quality paired reads, and each unique nucleotide sequence was defined as a clonotype. MiTCR v1.1 was used to align the clonotypes against IMGT TRBV, TRBD and TRBJ reference segments. The analysis included only V-J combinations with a frequency above 0.0001, which together covered more than 99% of the repertoires. The TCS score was defined as the ratio of F50 (clonal expansion) to E x V (chaos), calculated using BLOSUM62-based TCRdist between CDR3 peptides within each V-J. Welch's t-statistics and random forest reduced roughly 540 V-J features to about 12, which were used in a naive Bayes classifier (R e1071). TCRdb reran the public reads through fastp at Q25 and MiXCR, keeping productive beta chains. Rows are unified per CDR3 protein, each entry keeping the most common DNA and genes. The V and J calls were not made by the authors but by TCRdb's processing. This sample lists fewer than 600,000 distinct CDR3 sequences; approximately 15% were detected once. Jointly, the top ten make up 15% to 20% of the sample.

A patient counted as having stable Graves' hyperthyroidism if no progression to ophthalmopathy occurred over 18 months of follow-up. Hyperthyroidism patients were newly diagnosed, with disease duration under 2 months, and aged 18 to 65 years. Any patient with an uncontrolled infection, another autoimmune disease, pregnancy or lactation was excluded. Diagnoses were established on the basis of clinical symptoms, serum thyroxine and TRAb, thyroid ultrasound, and orbital computed tomography. Ficoll-Paque density gradient centrifugation was used to isolate PBMCs from 8 to 10 ml of fresh peripheral blood. Trizol reagent was used to extract total RNA, and RNA quality was then checked on an Agilent 2100 Bioanalyzer.

The specimen was blood. The chain links TRBV2 with TRBJ2-7; TRBD2 fits 14 bases in the junction. This TCR came from a woman aged 18-35 years with Graves' hyperthyroidism. Here is the DNA: TGTGCCAGCAGCCAGCAGATGGGACTAGCGGGAGCAACCTACGAGCAGTACTTC. It translates as CASSQQMGLAGATYEQYF.